This entry lists 25 T cell receptor beta chains sequenced from one sample in a study of T cell responses to AZD1222 COVID-19 vaccine. Assay: immunoSEQ multiplex PCR; the TCRdb copy retains only in-frame clones and omits some. The table has 120,000 to 150,000 clones, 85% to 95% seen once. Source: peripheral blood, taken on day 0 of MenACWY control vaccination. Every receptor here comes from an adult in good health.

The chain couples TRBV7-8 to TRBJ1-2; 10 nucleotides match TRBD1. V was pared by 1 base and J by 1 base, with 9 bases of the junction left unmatched. Germline loops: CDR1 SGHVS, CDR2 FQNEAQ. The CDR3 contains 18 residues. CDR3 sequence: CASSLVWDRGSRNYGYTF. The CDR3 region has the DNA TGTGCCAGCAGCTTAGTTTGGGACAGGGGAAGTCGTAACTATGGCTACACCTTC.

J is TRBJ1-4 and V is TRBV5-1; D remains ambiguous. The CDR3 consists of 14 residues. Trimming took 4 bases from V and 8 from J, leaving 15 bases between them. Germline assignment: CDR1 SGHRS and CDR2 YFSETQ. CDR3 bases: TGCGCCAGCAGCCCCGAGCGACTAGGGGAAAAACTGTTTTTT. Its translation: CASSPERLGEKLFF.

The chain is built from TRBV11-2 and TRBJ2-7, with TRBD1 matching 12 bases. The CDR3 has 14 amino acids. In germline, CDR1 is SGHAT, CDR2 FQNNGV. The junction had 4 bases not matched to a gene; V was cut back by 5 bases and J by 5 bases. The CDR3 region is CASSPGQGADEQYF. The CDR3 DNA reads as TGTGCCAGCAGCCCGGGACAGGGGGCAGACGAGCAGTACTTC.

The chain uses TRBV5-5 and TRBJ2-5; possible D gene TRBD2, 5 bases. This CDR3 contains 14 residues. Trimming left V 0 bases short and J 5 bases short, with 11 bases between. Germline V gene sequence: CDR1 SGHKS, CDR2 YYEKEE (reference sequence). The CDR3 DNA sequence: TGTGCCAGCAGCTTGGGTGGACTCGGGGAGACCCAGTACTTC. It encodes CASSLGGLGETQYF.

V and J are TRBV9 and TRBJ1-1; perhaps TRBD1 as D (5 bases). Germline lookup yields CDR1 SGDLS and CDR2 YYNGEE. The CDR3 is made up of 14 amino acids. V was clipped by 2 bases and J by 4 bases, with 12 bases between them. Here the CDR3 reads CASSVSGTTTEAFF. CDR3 DNA: TGTGCCAGCAGCGTCTCAGGGACCACCACTGAAGCTTTCTTT.

The V gene is TRBV10-1, the J gene TRBJ2-3, with 7 bases identical to TRBD2. The germline CDR1 and CDR2 sequences are WNHNN and SYGVQD (reference sequence). The CDR3 is 16 residues long. The J segment lost 5 bases and the V segment lost 0 bases, leaving 8 bases of the junction unmatched. The CDR3, as DNA: TGCGCCAGCAGTGAGTCGATGCGGGAGATACAAGATACGCAGTATTTT. Amino acid sequence: CASSESMREIQDTQYF.

This chain links TRBV25-1 with TRBJ1-2; 9 bases align to TRBD1. This CDR3 spans 14 amino acids. The V and J ends lost 6 bases and 8 bases, in that order; junction bases with no gene match: 10. Germline V gene sequence: CDR1 MGHDK, CDR2 SYGVNS. The CDR3: CASSGPRDREGYTF. CDR3 bases: TGTGCCAGCAGCGGCCCCCGGGACAGGGAGGGCTACACCTTC.

The chain couples TRBV7-9 to TRBJ1-2; unclear D gene. The CDR3 has 12 residues. CDR1 SEHNR and CDR2 FQNEAQ come from the germline V gene (reference sequence). The V and J ends lost 5 bases and 8 bases respectively, with 12 bases between them. CDR3 region: CASSQQSLGYTF. The DNA of the CDR3 is TGTGCCAGCAGCCAACAATCTTTGGGCTACACCTTC. Looking up the rest from reference TRBV7-9 and TRBJ1-2 gives the full variable domain: DTGVSQNPRHKITKRGQNVTFRCDPISEHNRLYWYRQTLGQGPEFLTYFQNEAQLEKSRLLSDRFSAERPKGSFSTLEIQRTEQGDSAMYLCASSQQSLGYTFGSGTRLTVV.

This clone was seen a few times. The chain joins TRBV4-1 to TRBJ2-1; TRBD2 aligns across 8 bases. The CDR3 is 16 residues long. In germline, CDR1 is MGHRA, CDR2 YSYEKL. J lost 7 bases, V lost 1 base, and 9 bases had no gene match. CDR3 sequence: CASSQGGLELKNEQFF. The DNA for the CDR3 is TGCGCCAGCAGCCAAGGGGGACTAGAATTGAAGAATGAGCAGTTCTTC.

The V gene is TRBV5-1, the J gene TRBJ1-1; D is unclear. The V gene's germline CDR1 is SGHRS and CDR2 YFSETQ. CDR3 length equals 14 residues. V lost 1 base to trimming and J lost 1 base, with 8 bases between them. The CDR3 here is CASSLSQANTEAFF. The CDR3 DNA reads as TGCGCCAGCAGCTTGAGCCAGGCGAACACTGAAGCTTTCTTT.

This chain uses TRBV14 with TRBJ1-2; D uncertain. The CDR3 runs to 13 residues. V lost 0 bases and J lost 8, with 10 bases in between. Germline V gene data show CDR1 as SGHDN and CDR2 as FVKESK. The CDR3 sequence is CASSQDVLKGYTF. CDR3 sequence (DNA): TGTGCCAGCAGCCAAGATGTCTTGAAGGGCTACACCTTC.

The rearrangement uses TRBV7-2 and TRBJ1-6; 10 bases align to TRBD1. Germline CDR1 reads SGHTA; CDR2 reads FQGNSA. V shed 7 bases, J shed 9 bases, and the junction held 9 bases outside the gene matches. This CDR3 region has 15 residues. Here the CDR3 DNA reads TGTGCCAGCAACGACAGGGGGCTCCTTACTTCACCCCTCCACTTT. Amino acids: CASNDRGLLTSPLHF.

This chain uses TRBV5-1 with TRBJ2-3; 8 bases agree with TRBD2. The CDR3 loop spans 15 amino acids. Germline CDR1 and CDR2: SGHRS and YFSETQ. V gave up 2 bases and J gave up 8 bases; unmatched junction bases: 10. The CDR3 nucleotides read TGCGCCAGCAGCTTCACTAGCGGAGCCGGTGGTACGCAGTATTTT. Translation: CASSFTSGAGGTQYF. Combining the CDR3 with reference TRBV5-1 and TRBJ2-3 gives the whole variable domain KAGVTQTPRYLIKTRGQQVTLSCSPISGHRSVSWYQQTPGQGLQFLFEYFSETQRNKGNFPGRFSGRQFSNSRSEMNVSTLELGDSALYLCASSFTSGAGGTQYFGPGTRLTVL.

V and J are TRBV7-3 and TRBJ1-6; D is possibly TRBD1 (6 bases). CDR3 length: 15 amino acids. The V end was cut by 1 base, the J end by 10 bases, with 14 bases between. CDR1 SGHTA and CDR2 FQGTGA come from the germline V gene. The CDR3 region is CASSLMPGGRSPLHF. DNA of the CDR3: TGTGCCAGCAGCTTAATGCCGGGGGGCCGATCACCCCTCCACTTT.

V and J are TRBV9 and TRBJ1-4; D not resolved. This CDR3 has 16 amino acids. V lost 3 bases and J 4 bases, leaving 16 bases between the germline ends. CDR1 and CDR2 (germline): SGDLS, YYNGEE. The CDR3 reads CASSGEFLGSNEKLFF. For the CDR3, the DNA is TGTGCCAGCAGCGGAGAGTTTTTGGGCAGTAATGAAAAACTGTTTTTT.

The chain carries TRBV5-1 and TRBJ1-1; D is perhaps TRBD1 (5 bases). The CDR3 extends over 14 amino acids. V was trimmed by 0 bases and J by 3 bases, leaving 9 bases between them. Per the germline V gene, CDR1 is SGHRS and CDR2 is YFSETQ. CDR3 nucleotide sequence: TGCGCCAGCAGCTTGGCGGGCAGGGACACTGAAGCTTTCTTT. It is translated as CASSLAGRDTEAFF.

This clone was seen once. The chain has TRBV5-4 and TRBJ2-7; TRBD1 matches at 9 bases. V was clipped by 0 bases and J by 4 bases; unmatched bases: 8. Germline V gives CDR1 SGHNT, CDR2 YYREEE (reference sequence). The CDR3 covers 16 residues. The CDR3 nucleotides are TGTGCCAGCAGCTTGGGGTTACAGGGACAGGGATACGAGCAGTACTTC. Encoded protein: CASSLGLQGQGYEQYF.

This chain connects TRBV7-8 to TRBJ1-2; the D is unclear. Trimming removed 5 bases at V and 0 bases at J, with 7 bases between. The germline V gene has CDR1 SGHVS and CDR2 FQNEAQ. CDR3 length: 13 residues. The CDR3: CASSTITNYGYTF. CDR3 sequence (DNA): TGTGCCAGCAGCACAATCACTAACTATGGCTACACCTTC.

The chain carries TRBV14 and TRBJ2-2; D gene uncertain. V lost 0 bases and J 6 bases, leaving 8 bases between the germline ends. CDR1 and CDR2 (germline): SGHDN, FVKESK. This CDR3 is 14 amino acids long. CDR3: CASSQDHGAGELFF. In nucleotides, the CDR3 is TGTGCCAGCAGCCAAGATCATGGGGCCGGGGAGCTGTTTTTT.

The chain employs TRBV4-3 and TRBJ1-2; perhaps TRBD1 as D (5 bases). CDR1 and CDR2 (germline): LGHNA, YSLEER. The V end was cut by 1 base, the J end by 3 bases, with 9 bases between. The CDR3 has 14 amino acids. The CDR3 reads CASSQGGTDYGYTF. The CDR3, as DNA: TGCGCCAGCAGCCAAGGGGGCACAGACTATGGCTACACCTTC.

The chain is built from TRBV7-3 and TRBJ2-1; D is undetermined. Germline V lookup: CDR1 SGHTA, CDR2 FQGTGA. V was pared by 5 bases and J by 0 bases, with 11 bases between. The CDR3 length is 15 residues. The CDR3 spells CASSPRLSSYNEQFF. The DNA of the CDR3 is TGTGCCAGCAGCCCACGTCTCAGCTCCTACAATGAGCAGTTCTTC.

The gene calls are TRBV19 and TRBJ1-1; D call uncertain. V was pared by 6 bases and J by 5 bases, with 10 bases between. Germline V lookup: CDR1 LNHDA, CDR2 SQIVND (reference sequence). This CDR3 comprises 12 residues. The CDR3 DNA is TGTGCCAGTAGGGGGTTTGGGACTGAAGCTTTCTTT. Residues: CASRGFGTEAFF.

This chain connects TRBV28 to TRBJ1-4; 7 nucleotides agree with TRBD1. The CDR3 extends over 16 amino acids. V lost 7 bases to trimming and J lost 3 bases; unmatched junction nucleotides: 11. Germline loops: CDR1 MDHEN, CDR2 SYDVKM. The CDR3 DNA reads TGTGCCAGCACCCTAACCGGGGACAGACCTAATGAAAAACTGTTTTTT. Translating gives CASTLTGDRPNEKLFF. Looking up the rest from reference TRBV28 and TRBJ1-4 gives the full variable domain: DVKVTQSSRYLVKRTGEKVFLECVQDMDHENMFWYRQDPGLGLRLIYFSYDVKMKEKGDIPEGYSVSREKKERFSLILESASTNQTSMYLCASTLTGDRPNEKLFFGSGTQLSVL.

The chain carries TRBV29-1 and TRBJ2-3; 12 nucleotides line up with TRBD2. The CDR3 is made up of 15 amino acids. Germline trimming cut 6 bases from V and 0 bases from J; bases unmatched to any gene: 4. Germline loops: CDR1 SQVTM, CDR2 ANQGSEA. CDR3 in DNA: TGCAGCGTGGACGGACTAGCGGGGAGCACAGATACGCAGTATTTT. Protein sequence: CSVDGLAGSTDTQYF.

The chain employs TRBV6-5 and TRBJ1-6; D is uncertain. Between the trimmed V and J ends, which lost 6 bases and 7 bases, there was a span of 16 bases. Germline assignment: CDR1 MNHEY and CDR2 SVGAGI. This CDR3 has 15 amino acids. The CDR3: CASRAPRIGNSPLHF. In DNA, the CDR3 is TGTGCCAGCAGGGCCCCGAGAATCGGCAATTCACCCCTCCACTTT.